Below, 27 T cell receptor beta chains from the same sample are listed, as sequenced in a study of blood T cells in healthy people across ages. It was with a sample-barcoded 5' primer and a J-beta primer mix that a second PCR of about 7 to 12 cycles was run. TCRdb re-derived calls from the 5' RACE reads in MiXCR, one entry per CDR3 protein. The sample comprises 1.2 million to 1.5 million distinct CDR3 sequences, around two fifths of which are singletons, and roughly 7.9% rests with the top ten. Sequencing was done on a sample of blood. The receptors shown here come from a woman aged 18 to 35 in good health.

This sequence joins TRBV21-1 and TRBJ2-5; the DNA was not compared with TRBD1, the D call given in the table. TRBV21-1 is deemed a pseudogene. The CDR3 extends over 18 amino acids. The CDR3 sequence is CASSKGGVAGTGAGCQYF. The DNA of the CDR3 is TGTGCCAGCAGCAAAGGTGGGGTAGCAGGGACAGGTGCGGGGTGTCAGTACTTC.

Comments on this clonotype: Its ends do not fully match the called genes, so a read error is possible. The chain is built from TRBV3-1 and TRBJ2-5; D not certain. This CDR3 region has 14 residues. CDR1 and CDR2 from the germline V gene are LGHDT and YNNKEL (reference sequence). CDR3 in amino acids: CAGSQDHTQETQYF. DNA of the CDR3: TGTGCCGGCAGCCAAGACCATACTCAAGAGACCCAGTACTTC.

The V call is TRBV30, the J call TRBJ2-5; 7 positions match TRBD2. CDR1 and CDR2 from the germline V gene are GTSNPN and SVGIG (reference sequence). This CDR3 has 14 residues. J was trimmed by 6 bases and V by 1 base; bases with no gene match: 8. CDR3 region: CAWSDGRTTKTQYF. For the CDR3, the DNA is TGTGCCTGGAGTGACGGGAGGACCACGAAGACCCAGTACTTC.

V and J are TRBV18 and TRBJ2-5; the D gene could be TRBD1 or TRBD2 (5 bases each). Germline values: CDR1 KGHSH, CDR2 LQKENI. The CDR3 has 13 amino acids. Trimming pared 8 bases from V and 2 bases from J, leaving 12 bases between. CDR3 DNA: TGTGCCAGCCAAGGGACCCAACAAGAGACCCAGTACTTC. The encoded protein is CASQGTQQETQYF.

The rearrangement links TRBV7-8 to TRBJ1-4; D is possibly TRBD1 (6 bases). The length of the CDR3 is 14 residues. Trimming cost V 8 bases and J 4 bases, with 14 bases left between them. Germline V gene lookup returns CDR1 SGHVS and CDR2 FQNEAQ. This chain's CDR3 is CASAPGAGNEKLFF. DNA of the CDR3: TGTGCCAGCGCGCCAGGGGCGGGTAATGAAAAACTGTTTTTT.

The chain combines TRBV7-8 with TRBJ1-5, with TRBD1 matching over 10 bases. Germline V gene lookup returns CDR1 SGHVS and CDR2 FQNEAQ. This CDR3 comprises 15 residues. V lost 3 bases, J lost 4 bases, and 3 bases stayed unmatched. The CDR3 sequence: CASSFGTGDNQPQHF. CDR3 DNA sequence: TGTGCCAGCAGCTTCGGGACAGGGGATAATCAGCCCCAGCATTTT.

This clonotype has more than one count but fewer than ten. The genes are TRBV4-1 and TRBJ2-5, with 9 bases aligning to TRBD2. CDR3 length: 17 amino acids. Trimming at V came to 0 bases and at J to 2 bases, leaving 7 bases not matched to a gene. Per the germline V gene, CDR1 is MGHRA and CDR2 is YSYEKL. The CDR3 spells CASSQDKSGGNQETQYF. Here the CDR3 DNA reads TGCGCCAGCAGCCAAGATAAGAGCGGGGGGAATCAAGAGACCCAGTACTTC.

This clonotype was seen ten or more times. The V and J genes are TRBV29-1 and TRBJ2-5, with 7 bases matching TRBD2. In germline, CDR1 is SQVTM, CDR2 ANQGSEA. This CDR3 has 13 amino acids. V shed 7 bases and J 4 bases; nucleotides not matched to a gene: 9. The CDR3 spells CSARPGTTETQYF. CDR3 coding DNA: TGCAGCGCCAGACCCGGGACTACAGAGACCCAGTACTTC.

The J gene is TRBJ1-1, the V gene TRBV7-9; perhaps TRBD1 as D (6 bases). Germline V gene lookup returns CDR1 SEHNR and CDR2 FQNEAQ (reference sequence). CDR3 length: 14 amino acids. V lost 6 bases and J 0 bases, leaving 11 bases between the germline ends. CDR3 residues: CASRPGGVNTEAFF. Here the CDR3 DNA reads TGTGCCAGCAGACCGGGGGGCGTGAACACTGAAGCTTTCTTT. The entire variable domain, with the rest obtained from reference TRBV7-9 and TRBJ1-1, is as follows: DTGVSQNPRHKITKRGQNVTFRCDPISEHNRLYWYRQTLGQGPEFLTYFQNEAQLEKSRLLSDRFSAERPKGSFSTLEIQRTEQGDSAMYLCASRPGGVNTEAFFGQGTRLTVV.

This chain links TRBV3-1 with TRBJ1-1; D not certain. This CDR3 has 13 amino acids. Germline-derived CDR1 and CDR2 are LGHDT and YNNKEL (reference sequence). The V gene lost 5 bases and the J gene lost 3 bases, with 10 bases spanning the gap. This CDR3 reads CASSEGPHTEAFF. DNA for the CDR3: TGTGCCAGCAGCGAAGGTCCCCACACTGAAGCTTTCTTT.

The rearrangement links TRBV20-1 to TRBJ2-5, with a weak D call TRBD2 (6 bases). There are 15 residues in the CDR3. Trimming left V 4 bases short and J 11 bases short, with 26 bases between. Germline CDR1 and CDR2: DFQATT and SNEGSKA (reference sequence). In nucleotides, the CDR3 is TGCAGTGCTACTACAGGTGGAACGGGAGCGAATGAGCAGTACTTC. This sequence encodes CSATTGGTGANEQYF.

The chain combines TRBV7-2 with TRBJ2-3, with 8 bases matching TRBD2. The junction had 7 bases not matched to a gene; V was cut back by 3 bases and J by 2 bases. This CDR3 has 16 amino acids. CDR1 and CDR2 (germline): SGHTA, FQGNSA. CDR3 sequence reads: CASSFYTAGATDTQYF. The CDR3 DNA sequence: TGTGCCAGCAGCTTCTATACAGCGGGGGCCACAGATACGCAGTATTTT.

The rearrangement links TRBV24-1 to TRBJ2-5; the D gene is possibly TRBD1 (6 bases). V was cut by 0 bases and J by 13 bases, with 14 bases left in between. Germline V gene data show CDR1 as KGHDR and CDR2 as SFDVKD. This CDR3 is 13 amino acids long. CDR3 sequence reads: CATSDLRTGQWYF. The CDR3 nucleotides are TGTGCCACCAGTGATTTGCGAACAGGGCAGTGGTACTTC.

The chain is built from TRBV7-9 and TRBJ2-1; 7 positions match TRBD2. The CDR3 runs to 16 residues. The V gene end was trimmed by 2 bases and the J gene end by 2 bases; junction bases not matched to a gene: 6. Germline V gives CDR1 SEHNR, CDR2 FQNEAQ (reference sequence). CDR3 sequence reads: CASSLPPLAAYNEQFF. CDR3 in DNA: TGTGCCAGCAGCTTACCGCCGCTAGCGGCCTACAATGAGCAGTTCTTC.

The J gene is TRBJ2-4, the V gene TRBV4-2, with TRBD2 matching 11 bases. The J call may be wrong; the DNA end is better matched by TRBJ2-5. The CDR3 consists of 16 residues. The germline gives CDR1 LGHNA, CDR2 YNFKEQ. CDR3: CASSPLAGGPQETQYF. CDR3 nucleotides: TGTGCCAGCAGCCCTCTAGCGGGAGGCCCCCAAGAGACCCAGTACTTC.

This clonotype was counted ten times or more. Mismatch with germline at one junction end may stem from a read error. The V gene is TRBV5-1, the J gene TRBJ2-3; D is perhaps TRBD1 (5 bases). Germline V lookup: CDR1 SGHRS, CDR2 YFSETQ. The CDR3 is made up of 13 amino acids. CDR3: CASSLRGPDTQYF. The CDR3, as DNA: TGTGCCAGCAGTTTAAGGGGCCCAGATACGCAGTATTTT.

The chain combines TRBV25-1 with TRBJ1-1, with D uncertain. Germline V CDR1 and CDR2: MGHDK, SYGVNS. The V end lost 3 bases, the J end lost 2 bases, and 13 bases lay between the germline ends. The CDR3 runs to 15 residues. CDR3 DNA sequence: TGTGCCAGCAGTGACCCCCTCGGGATCAACACTGAAGCTTTCTTT. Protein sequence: CASSDPLGINTEAFF. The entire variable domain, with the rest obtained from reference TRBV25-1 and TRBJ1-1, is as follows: EADIYQTPRYLVIGTGKKITLECSQTMGHDKMYWYQQDPGMELHLIHYSYGVNSTEKGDLSSESTVSRIRTEHFPLTLESARPSHTSQYLCASSDPLGINTEAFFGQGTRLTVV.

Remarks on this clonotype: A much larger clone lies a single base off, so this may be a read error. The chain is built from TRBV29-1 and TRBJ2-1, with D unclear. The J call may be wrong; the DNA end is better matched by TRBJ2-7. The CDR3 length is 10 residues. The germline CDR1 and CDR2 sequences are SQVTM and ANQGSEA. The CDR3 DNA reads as TGCAGCGTTGTGGGTAATGAGCAGTACTTC. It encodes CSVVGNEQYF.

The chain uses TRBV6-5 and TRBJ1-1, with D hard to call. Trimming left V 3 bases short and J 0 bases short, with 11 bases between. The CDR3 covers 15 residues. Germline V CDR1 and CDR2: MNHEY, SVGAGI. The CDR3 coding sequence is TGTGCCAGCAGTTATTGGCGGACGGTGAACACTGAAGCTTTCTTT. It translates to CASSYWRTVNTEAFF.

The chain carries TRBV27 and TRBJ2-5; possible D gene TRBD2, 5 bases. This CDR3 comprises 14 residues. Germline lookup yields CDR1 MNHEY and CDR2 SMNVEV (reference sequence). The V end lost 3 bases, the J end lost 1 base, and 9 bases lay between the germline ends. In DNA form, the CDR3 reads TGTGCCAGCAGTTTCACGGGGTCCCAAGAGACCCAGTACTTC. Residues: CASSFTGSQETQYF.

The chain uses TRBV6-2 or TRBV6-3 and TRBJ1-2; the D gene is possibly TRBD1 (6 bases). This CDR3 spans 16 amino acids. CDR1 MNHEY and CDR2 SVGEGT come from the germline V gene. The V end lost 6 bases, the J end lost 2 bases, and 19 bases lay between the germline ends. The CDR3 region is CASSRGPQGANYGYTF. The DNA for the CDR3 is TGTGCCAGCAGCCGCGGGCCACAGGGAGCCAACTATGGCTACACCTTC.

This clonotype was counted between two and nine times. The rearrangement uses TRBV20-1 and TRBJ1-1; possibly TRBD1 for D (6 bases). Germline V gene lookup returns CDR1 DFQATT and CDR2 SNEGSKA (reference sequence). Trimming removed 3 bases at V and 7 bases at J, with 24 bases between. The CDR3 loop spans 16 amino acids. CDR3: CSASRSAGHPQNEAFF. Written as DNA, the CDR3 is TGCAGTGCTAGCCGCTCCGCGGGACACCCTCAGAATGAAGCTTTCTTT.

Here the CDR3 reads CASSPGAITDTQYF. In DNA, the CDR3 is TGTGCCAGCTCTCCGGGGGCTATCACAGATACGCAGTATTTT. The chain joins TRBV18 to TRBJ2-3; D is possibly TRBD1 or TRBD2 (6 bases each). V was cut by 6 bases and J by 2 bases, with 12 bases left in between. This CDR3 has 14 amino acids. CDR1 is KGHSH and CDR2 is LQKENI in the germline V gene.

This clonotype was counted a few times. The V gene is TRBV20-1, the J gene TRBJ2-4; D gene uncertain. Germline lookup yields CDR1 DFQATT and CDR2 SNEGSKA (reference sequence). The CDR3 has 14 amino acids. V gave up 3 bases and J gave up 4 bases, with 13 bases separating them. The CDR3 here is CSASALKGKNIQYF. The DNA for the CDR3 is TGCAGTGCTAGCGCCCTAAAGGGTAAAAACATTCAGTACTTC.

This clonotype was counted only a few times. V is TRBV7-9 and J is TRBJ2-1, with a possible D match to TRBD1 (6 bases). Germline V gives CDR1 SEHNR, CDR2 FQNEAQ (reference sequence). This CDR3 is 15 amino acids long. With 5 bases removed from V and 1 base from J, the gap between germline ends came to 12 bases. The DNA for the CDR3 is TGTGCCAGCAGCCCTGGACAGTTTTCCTACAATGAGCAGTTCTTC. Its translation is CASSPGQFSYNEQFF.

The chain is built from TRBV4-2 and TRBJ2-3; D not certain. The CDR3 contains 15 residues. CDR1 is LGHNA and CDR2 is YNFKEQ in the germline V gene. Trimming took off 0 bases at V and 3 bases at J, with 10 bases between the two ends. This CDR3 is CASSQDARGTDTQYF. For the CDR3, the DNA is TGTGCCAGCAGCCAAGATGCTCGCGGAACAGATACGCAGTATTTT.

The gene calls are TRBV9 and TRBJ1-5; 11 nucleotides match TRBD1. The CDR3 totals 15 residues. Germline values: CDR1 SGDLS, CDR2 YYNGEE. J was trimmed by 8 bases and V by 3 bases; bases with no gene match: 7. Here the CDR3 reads CASSAGTGGREPQHF. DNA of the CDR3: TGTGCCAGCAGCGCAGGGACAGGGGGGAGAGAGCCCCAGCATTTT.